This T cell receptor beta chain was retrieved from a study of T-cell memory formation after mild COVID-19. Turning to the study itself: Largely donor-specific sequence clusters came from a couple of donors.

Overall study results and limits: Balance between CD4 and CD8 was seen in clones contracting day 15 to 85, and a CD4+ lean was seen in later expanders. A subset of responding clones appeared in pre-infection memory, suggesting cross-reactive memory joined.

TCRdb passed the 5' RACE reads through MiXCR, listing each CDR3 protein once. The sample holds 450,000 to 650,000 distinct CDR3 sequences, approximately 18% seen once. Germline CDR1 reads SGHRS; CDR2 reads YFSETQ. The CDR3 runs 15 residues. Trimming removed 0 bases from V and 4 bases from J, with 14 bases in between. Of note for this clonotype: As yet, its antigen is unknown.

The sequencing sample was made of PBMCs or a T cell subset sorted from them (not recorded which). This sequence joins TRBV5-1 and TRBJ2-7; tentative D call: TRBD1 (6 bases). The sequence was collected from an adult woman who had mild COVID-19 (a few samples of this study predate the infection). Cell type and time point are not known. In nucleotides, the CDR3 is TGCGCCAGCAGCTTGGCGAATCAAGGGGGATACGAGCAGTACTTC. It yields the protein CASSLANQGGYEQYF.